The text below deals with one T cell receptor beta chain. This sample includes further DNA sequences coding for the same CDR3. V lost 3 bases and J 7 bases, leaving 14 bases between the germline ends. CDR1 SGDLS and CDR2 YYNGEE come from the germline V gene. This CDR3 is built from 14 residues. The data belong to a study of blood T cell repertoires in COVID-19. Methods used by the authors: By means of reference gene primer amplification, nucleated cell counts were estimated. Produced via immunoSEQ multiplex PCR; TCRdb's table is partial and in-frame only. Clonal size and the V and J genes are those of that table, whereas D and trimming came from the DNA. The profile shows about 320,000 clones, more than 70% of them singletons.

Material: peripheral blood. V is TRBV9 and J is TRBJ1-5; D is unclear. This clonotype originated in a woman between 50 and 59 years old with acute or convalescent COVID-19. The CDR3 nucleotides read TGTGCCAGCAGCGAGAGGGATAGTAACCAGCCCCAGCATTTT. Amino acid sequence: CASSERDSNQPQHF. The complete variable domain, with remaining parts taken from reference TRBV9 and TRBJ1-5, reads DSGVTQTPKHLITATGQRVTLRCSPRSGDLSVYWYQQSLDQGLQFLIQYYNGEERAKGNILERFSAQQFPDLHSELNLSSLELGDSALYFCASSERDSNQPQHFGDGTRLSIL.